One T cell receptor (beta chain) is described in this entry. This entry belongs to a study of T cell changes during pregnancy in multiple sclerosis. The CDR3 is 15 residues long. Germline V gene data show CDR1 as LNHDA and CDR2 as SQIVND (reference sequence). Trimming removed 5 bases at V and 2 bases at J, with 12 bases between. Measured with immunoSEQ multiplex PCR; TCRdb has only the in-frame clones, and not every one. In the table there are some 110,000 clones, less than 95% of which are singletons. The chain uses TRBV19 and TRBJ2-2; D is possibly TRBD2 (6 bases). The receptor's source is a female donor with multiple sclerosis, enrolled in a pregnancy study. The material was peripheral blood, obtained before pregnancy. The CDR3 is CASSPGLTNTGELFF. CDR3 nucleotides: TGTGCCAGTAGTCCGGGACTGACCAACACCGGGGAGCTGTTTTTT.